This TCR beta chain came from a study of T cells in women clearing cervical HPV infection. Some clones are missing from TCRdb's copy, which holds only in-frame ones; the method was immunoSEQ multiplex PCR. The record lists tens of thousands of clones, of which the ten most abundant hold 12%. A word on this clone: Its specificity is not known. Read sequence stops 3 residues before the CDR3 end, and the germline J gene provides the missing end.

This CDR3 is 13 amino acids long. The germline gives CDR1 SNHLY, CDR2 FYNNEI. Dot-blot hybridization genotyped cervical HPV amplified with MY09/MY11 PCR. Study-wide findings and caveats: CIN3+ cases had significantly higher TCR repertoire richness than controls, but evenness did not differ. TRBV6-7 relative abundance averaged roughly 0.1% in cases and approximately 0.15% in controls.

Sequencing input: blood buffy coat. The chain couples TRBV2 to TRBJ2-5; 9 nucleotides line up with TRBD1. The receptor was derived from a woman aged 18-69 years with a cervical HPV16 infection that either progressed to CIN3+ or cleared (not recorded which). The CDR3 sequence: CASRQGGLDTQYF. CDR3 DNA, as far as it was read: TGTGCCAGCCGACAGGGGGGCCTTGATACC.